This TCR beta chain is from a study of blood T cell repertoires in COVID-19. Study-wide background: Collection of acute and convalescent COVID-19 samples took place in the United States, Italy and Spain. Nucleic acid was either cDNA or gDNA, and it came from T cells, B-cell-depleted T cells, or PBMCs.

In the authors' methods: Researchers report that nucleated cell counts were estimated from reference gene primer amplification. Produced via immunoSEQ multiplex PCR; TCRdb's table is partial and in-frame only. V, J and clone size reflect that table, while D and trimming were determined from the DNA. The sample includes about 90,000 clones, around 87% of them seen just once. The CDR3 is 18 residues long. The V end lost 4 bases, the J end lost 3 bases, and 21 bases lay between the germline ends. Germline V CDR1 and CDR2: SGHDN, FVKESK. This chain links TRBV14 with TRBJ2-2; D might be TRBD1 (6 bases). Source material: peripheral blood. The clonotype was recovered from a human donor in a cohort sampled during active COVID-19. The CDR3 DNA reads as TGTGCCAGCAGCCCTTACCGTGGGGGCAGGGGCCACACCGGGGAGCTGTTTTTT. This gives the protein CASSPYRGGRGHTGELFF.